This T cell receptor (beta chain) originates from a study of response to subunit inactivated influenza vaccine. Study results and limitations: Each seasonal flu vaccination may recruit only limited new T cells, authors suggested.

V was clipped by 5 bases and J by 0 bases, with 11 bases between them. The CDR3 is made up of 14 amino acids. Germline V gives CDR1 SGHNT, CDR2 YENEEA. Points on this clonotype: Its antigen is as yet unknown.

TCRdb reanalysed the RT-PCR reads using MiXCR and keeps one entry per CDR3 protein. The sample contains about 800,000 distinct CDR3 sequences, 21% of which appear only once. The sample in question was PBMCs from blood, obtained more than 4 days after vaccination. The receptor's source is a man aged 45-60 years who received an inactivated influenza vaccine. The V and J genes are TRBV11-3 and TRBJ2-7, with D possibly being TRBD1 or TRBD2 (6 bases each). CDR3 sequence: CASSRGPSSYEQYF. DNA of the CDR3: TGTGCCAGCAGCCGGGGGCCAAGCTCCTACGAGCAGTACTTC.